The rows below give T cell receptor beta chains drawn from one sample of a study of identical twins. TCRdb reanalysed the 5' RACE reads using MiXCR and keeps one entry per CDR3 protein. The sample records roughly 700,000 distinct CDR3 sequences, around 8.6% being singletons. These data also featured in a second study, about yellow fever vaccine responses in identical twins.

The sample comprised PBMCs. The source of these receptors is a woman under 30 in good health. Each CDR3 is given with its conserved first and last residue. The order of the fields is J gene, V gene, CDR3 protein.

j_gene: TRBJ2-5
v_gene: TRBV3-1
CDR3aa: CASSRSMSQETQYF

j_gene: TRBJ2-4
v_gene: TRBV5-6
CDR3aa: CASSLDRVGENIQYF

j_gene: TRBJ1-1
v_gene: TRBV24-1
CDR3aa: CATSAGNTEAFF

j_gene: TRBJ2-7
v_gene: TRBV3-1
CDR3aa: CASSQEGRSYSYEQYF

j_gene: TRBJ1-5
v_gene: TRBV12-3/TRBV12-4
CDR3aa: CASSWDLGNQPQHF

j_gene: TRBJ2-7
v_gene: TRBV20-1
CDR3aa: CSARAVRESTYEQYF

j_gene: TRBJ1-6
v_gene: TRBV4-3
CDR3aa: CASSQDRMDSPLHF

j_gene: TRBJ2-5
v_gene: TRBV12-3/TRBV12-4
CDR3aa: CASSLGAGLTQYF

j_gene: TRBJ2-1
v_gene: TRBV15
CDR3aa: CATSREGSGGYNEQFF

j_gene: TRBJ2-2
v_gene: TRBV15
CDR3aa: CATSRPTQGSGELFF